This note documents a single T cell receptor beta chain sequence. The sample is drawn from a study of blood T cell repertoires in COVID-19. About the research overall: Samples of COVID-19 (acute and convalescent) were obtained from the United States, Italy and Spain. Nucleic acid was either cDNA or gDNA, and it came from T cells, B-cell-depleted T cells, or PBMCs.

Under the authors' procedure: Researchers report that nucleated cell counts were estimated from reference gene primer amplification. Assay: immunoSEQ multiplex PCR; the TCRdb copy retains only in-frame clones and omits some. V, J and clone size reflect that table, while D and trimming were determined from the DNA. This sample has some 390,000 clones, with about nine tenths found just once. CDR1 is SEHNR and CDR2 is FQNEAQ in the germline V gene (reference sequence). With V trimmed by 4 bases and J by 4 bases, 9 bases remained unmatched. The CDR3 is 18 residues long. While infection was still active, Seattle patients were enrolled and then followed longitudinally.

Sequencing used peripheral blood. This clonotype was obtained from a woman in her thirties or forties with COVID-19, enrolled during active disease. The chain employs TRBV7-9 and TRBJ2-2; 13 positions agree with TRBD2. The CDR3: CASSSPLAGGRRTGELFF. CDR3 in DNA: TGTGCCAGCAGCTCCCCACTAGCGGGAGGGCGACGCACCGGGGAGCTGTTTTTT. The full variable domain, rest sourced from reference TRBV7-9 and TRBJ2-2, is DTGVSQNPRHKITKRGQNVTFRCDPISEHNRLYWYRQTLGQGPEFLTYFQNEAQLEKSRLLSDRFSAERPKGSFSTLEIQRTEQGDSAMYLCASSSPLAGGRRTGELFFGEGSRLTVL.